This is a list of T cell receptor beta chains from one sample in a study of radiotherapy plus CTLA-4 blockade in lung cancer. Repertoires were generated with immunoSEQ multiplex PCR, while TCRdb's copy carries only in-frame clones and drops some. Among tens of thousands of clones listed, under 85% were seen once. Sequenced here: peripheral blood, sampled from a patient treated with radiotherapy plus ipilimumab. The source of these receptors is a human donor with non-small cell lung cancer that progressed on radiotherapy plus ipilimumab. CDR3s include the opening cysteine and the closing phenylalanine or tryptophan. Each record gives: clone size, V gene, D gene, J gene, CDR3 protein, CDR3 DNA. D genes are given only for firm matches. Only part of the rows carry a size: once, few, many, or a class if the clone is expanded.

clone_size: .
v_call: TRBV4-2
d_call: TRBD2
j_call: TRBJ2-3
cdr3_aa: CARNAGGRVDTQYF
cdr3_nt: TGTGCCAGGAATGCGGGGGGCAGAGTAGATACGCAGTATTTT

clone_size: once
v_call: TRBV5-1
d_call: TRBD1
j_call: TRBJ1-4
cdr3_aa: CASSETGTGLNEKLFF
cdr3_nt: TGCGCCAGCAGCGAAACCGGGACAGGGCTTAATGAAAAACTGTTTTTT

clone_size: .
v_call: TRBV6-5
d_call: .
j_call: TRBJ2-5
cdr3_aa: CASGPRETQYF
cdr3_nt: TGTGCCTCGGGGCCGAGGGAGACCCAGTACTTC

clone_size: .
v_call: TRBV25-1
d_call: .
j_call: TRBJ2-3
cdr3_aa: CASSDTIHGSTDTQYF
cdr3_nt: TGTGCCAGCAGTGACACGATCCATGGCAGCACAGATACGCAGTATTTT

clone_size: .
v_call: TRBV5-1
d_call: .
j_call: TRBJ2-7
cdr3_aa: CASSLASGRGPFYEQYF
cdr3_nt: TGCGCCAGCAGCTTGGCTTCAGGGAGAGGGCCTTTCTACGAGCAGTACTTC

clone_size: .
v_call: TRBV30
d_call: .
j_call: TRBJ2-6
cdr3_aa: CAHTRGVPGANVLTF
cdr3_nt: TGTGCCCACACTAGGGGAGTCCCTGGGGCCAACGTCCTGACTTTC

clone_size: .
v_call: TRBV7-3
d_call: TRBD2
j_call: TRBJ2-3
cdr3_aa: CASSEGTSADTQYF
cdr3_nt: TGTGCCAGCAGCGAGGGGACTAGCGCAGATACGCAGTATTTT

clone_size: .
v_call: TRBV9
d_call: .
j_call: TRBJ2-3
cdr3_aa: CASSVAFLTDTQYF
cdr3_nt: TGTGCCAGCAGCGTAGCTTTCCTCACAGATACGCAGTATTTT

clone_size: .
v_call: TRBV7-2
d_call: .
j_call: TRBJ1-2
cdr3_aa: CASSSQGNLGYTF
cdr3_nt: TGTGCCAGCAGCTCACAGGGAAATCTCGGTTACACCTTC

clone_size: .
v_call: TRBV11-1
d_call: TRBD2
j_call: TRBJ2-1
cdr3_aa: CASSLAGGFNNEQFF
cdr3_nt: TGTGCCAGCAGCTTAGCGGGAGGGTTCAACAATGAGCAGTTCTTC

clone_size: .
v_call: TRBV11-2
d_call: .
j_call: TRBJ1-1
cdr3_aa: CASSAPGRLNTEAFF
cdr3_nt: TGTGCCAGCAGCGCCCCGGGACGGCTGAACACTGAAGCTTTCTTT

clone_size: .
v_call: TRBV4-3
d_call: .
j_call: TRBJ1-4
cdr3_aa: CASSQGGLANEKLFF
cdr3_nt: TGCGCCAGCAGCCAAGGGGGGTTGGCTAATGAAAAACTGTTTTTT

clone_size: .
v_call: TRBV5-1
d_call: TRBD1
j_call: TRBJ2-7
cdr3_aa: CASSPGQAAYEQYF
cdr3_nt: TGCGCCAGCAGCCCGGGACAGGCCGCCTACGAGCAGTACTTC

clone_size: .
v_call: TRBV11-3
d_call: .
j_call: TRBJ2-1
cdr3_aa: CASSLGTLTVYNEQFF
cdr3_nt: TGTGCCAGCAGCTTAGGGACCTTGACAGTTTACAATGAGCAGTTCTTC

clone_size: once
v_call: TRBV4-2
d_call: .
j_call: TRBJ2-7
cdr3_aa: CASSQDRTKGSYEQYF
cdr3_nt: TGTGCCAGCAGCCAAGATAGGACTAAGGGGTCCTACGAGCAGTACTTC

clone_size: .
v_call: TRBV6-1
d_call: .
j_call: TRBJ2-1
cdr3_aa: CASSERWGPTYNEQFF
cdr3_nt: TGTGCCAGCAGTGAAAGGTGGGGGCCCACCTACAATGAGCAGTTCTTC

clone_size: .
v_call: TRBV4-1
d_call: .
j_call: TRBJ2-1
cdr3_aa: CASSQGYLISYNEQFF
cdr3_nt: TGCGCCAGCAGCCAAGGTTACCTTATCTCCTACAATGAGCAGTTCTTC

clone_size: .
v_call: TRBV11-2
d_call: .
j_call: TRBJ2-7
cdr3_aa: CASSLGRTAHEQYF
cdr3_nt: TGTGCCAGCAGCTTAGGGCGGACAGCCCACGAGCAGTACTTC

clone_size: .
v_call: TRBV11-3
d_call: TRBD2
j_call: TRBJ2-6
cdr3_aa: CASSLDHGGSSGANVLTF
cdr3_nt: TGTGCCAGCAGCTTAGATCACGGCGGGAGCTCTGGGGCCAACGTCCTGACTTTC

clone_size: once
v_call: TRBV7-6
d_call: .
j_call: TRBJ1-1
cdr3_aa: CASSPQQGRAFF
cdr3_nt: TGTGCCAGCAGCCCGCAACAGGGTAGGGCTTTCTTT

clone_size: .
v_call: TRBV19
d_call: .
j_call: TRBJ1-3
cdr3_aa: CASSPGHLGGNTIYF
cdr3_nt: TGTGCCAGTAGTCCGGGACACCTGGGTGGAAACACCATATATTTT

clone_size: .
v_call: TRBV4-1
d_call: .
j_call: TRBJ2-7
cdr3_aa: CASSQGIAAAFEQYF
cdr3_nt: TGCGCCAGCAGCCAAGGGATAGCTGCGGCTTTCGAGCAGTACTTC

clone_size: .
v_call: TRBV27
d_call: .
j_call: TRBJ2-7
cdr3_aa: CASSLAPTYEQYF
cdr3_nt: TGTGCCAGCAGTTTGGCACCTACCTACGAGCAGTACTTC